A selection of T cell receptor beta chains follows, all from one sample in a study of cytomegalovirus exposure and HLA in healthy donors. The table came from immunoSEQ multiplex PCR; TCRdb's copy has only in-frame clones and leaves some out. This table holds around 210,000 clones, about 76% found once. The sample comprised PBMCs. The receptor set was obtained from a male donor in good health and CMV-seropositive. Both conserved end residues are part of each CDR3. Where a row states a size, it is once, few, many or the class of an expanded clone; other rows omit it.

abundance,j_gene,v_gene,CDR3aa
-,TRBJ2-3,TRBV27,CASSFQSTDTQYF
-,TRBJ2-1,TRBV25-1,CASSGWTANYYNEQFF
-,TRBJ2-7,TRBV2,CASSDPQAEQYF
-,TRBJ1-5,TRBV2,CASSAQLTGHQPQHF
-,TRBJ2-5,TRBV5-4,CASSGAGARETQYF
few,TRBJ2-2,TRBV5-4,CASSLAGGPSSGELFF
once,TRBJ2-7,TRBV7-3,CASSLTGPPDEQYF
-,TRBJ2-2,TRBV6-1,CASERQGATGELFF
-,TRBJ1-4,TRBV30,CAWSGTLPGQYEKLFF
-,TRBJ1-4,TRBV19,CASSIVGQKTEKLFF
-,TRBJ1-1,TRBV29-1,CSAVGVNTEAFF
-,TRBJ2-7,TRBV19,CASSIKITGTGATYEQYF
-,TRBJ2-7,TRBV25-1,CASSDPVSTGYEQYF
-,TRBJ1-1,TRBV11-2,CASSLGGANTEAFF
-,TRBJ1-6,TRBV9,CASSVDRGTNNSPLHF
-,TRBJ1-5,TRBV4-2,CASSHLDQGSNQPQHF
-,TRBJ2-7,TRBV30,CAWRRETPVTSYEQYF